A single sample is the source of the 22 T cell receptor beta chains below, sequenced in a study of cytomegalovirus exposure and HLA in healthy donors. It was with 60 Vbeta and 13 Jbeta primers that the PCR ran. The protocol was immunoSEQ multiplex PCR, while the TCRdb copy is restricted to in-frame clones and leaves out a portion. The sample has 100,000 to 150,000 clones, about 64% seen once. Material for sequencing was PBMCs. These receptor sequences come from a woman aged 40 to 49 in good health and CMV-seronegative.

The genes are TRBV5-1 and TRBJ1-2, with 7 bases lining up with TRBD1. The length of the CDR3 is 13 residues. With 0 bases clipped from V and 7 bases from J, the junction kept 3 bases outside the gene matches. Germline values: CDR1 SGHRS, CDR2 YFSETQ. CDR3 amino acids: CASSLEGASGYTF. The CDR3 coding sequence is TGCGCCAGCAGCTTGGAGGGGGCGAGTGGCTACACCTTC.

The chain recombines TRBV6-5 with TRBJ2-3; a weak D match, TRBD1 (7 bases). The germline V gene encodes CDR1 MNHEY and CDR2 SVGAGI. The V end was cut by 6 bases, the J end by 2 bases, with 15 bases between. CDR3 length: 15 residues. CDR3 residues: CASSPGGTLTDTQYF. In DNA, the CDR3 is TGTGCCAGCAGCCCAGGGGGGACCCTCACAGATACGCAGTATTTT.

This chain connects TRBV5-6 to TRBJ2-3, with 9 bases identical to TRBD2. Looked up from germline, CDR1 is SGHDT and CDR2 is YYEEEE. Germline trimming cut 4 bases from V and 5 bases from J; bases unmatched to any gene: 5. The CDR3 consists of 14 residues. CDR3 loop: CASSGGGAVDTQYF. As DNA, the CDR3 is TGTGCCAGCAGCGGCGGGGGGGCCGTAGATACGCAGTATTTT.

This clone came up a few times. J is TRBJ2-1 and V is TRBV7-6; 7 bases align to TRBD2. The CDR3 has 15 residues. Germline V gene lookup returns CDR1 SGHVS and CDR2 FNYEAQ. Trimming took 1 base from V and 7 from J; bases not matched to a gene: 7. In DNA form, the CDR3 reads TGTGCCAGCAGCTTAGTGACTAGCTTCAGAAATGAGCAGTTCTTC. Amino acid sequence: CASSLVTSFRNEQFF.

The genes are TRBV2 and TRBJ1-2, with D possibly TRBD1 on 6 matching bases. The V end was cut by 7 bases, the J end by 8 bases, with 23 bases between. This CDR3 comprises 15 residues. The germline V gene encodes CDR1 SNHLY and CDR2 FYNNEI. The CDR3 bases are TGTGCCAGCAAGGGGTTGGGGGCCTTGTGGGACGGCTACACCTTC. This translates into CASKGLGALWDGYTF.

The table lists this clone with a count of one. This rearrangement joins TRBV7-6 to TRBJ1-5; 10 nucleotides match TRBD1. This CDR3 has 13 residues. The germline gives CDR1 SGHVS, CDR2 FNYEAQ. J gave up 8 bases and V 3 bases, and 1 base lay outside the gene matches. The CDR3 sequence: CASSLGQGKPQHF. CDR3 DNA: TGTGCCAGCAGCTTGGGACAGGGGAAGCCCCAGCATTTT.

This sequence joins TRBV11-2 and TRBJ2-2; 7 bases map to TRBD1. Germline trimming cut 4 bases from V and 4 bases from J; bases unmatched to any gene: 3. This CDR3 region has 14 residues. Germline lookup yields CDR1 SGHAT and CDR2 FQNNGV. CDR3 DNA: TGTGCCAGCAGCTCGGGACAGATCACCGGGGAGCTGTTTTTT. It codes for CASSSGQITGELFF. Using reference TRBV11-2 and TRBJ2-2 for the parts outside the CDR3, the full variable domain is EAGVAQSPRYKIIEKRQSVAFWCNPISGHATLYWYQQILGQGPKLLIQFQNNGVVDDSQLPKDRFSAERLKGVDSTLKIQPAKLEDSAVYLCASSSGQITGELFFGEGSRLTVL.

CDR3 bases: TGTGCCAGCAGCCCTACAGGGGGAGGCGAGCAGTACTTC. The encoded protein is CASSPTGGGEQYF. The V call is TRBV7-6, the J call TRBJ2-7; 8 bases line up with TRBD1. V was pared by 5 bases and J by 6 bases, with 6 bases of the junction left unmatched. This CDR3 contains 13 residues. Germline values: CDR1 SGHVS, CDR2 FNYEAQ.

The chain has TRBV6-1 and TRBJ1-5; TRBD1 matches at 7 bases. CDR1 is MNHNS and CDR2 is SASEGT in the germline V gene. CDR3 length: 15 residues. V dropped 10 bases and J dropped 4; count of bases not matched to a gene: 13. The CDR3 sequence: CATLFGQAFNQPQHF. The CDR3 DNA reads as TGTGCCACTCTTTTTGGACAGGCCTTTAATCAGCCCCAGCATTTT.

This chain joins TRBV4-2 and TRBJ2-1; tentatively, D is TRBD2 (6 bases). V was clipped by 3 bases and J by 0 bases, with 12 bases between them. CDR3 length: 16 residues. From germline, CDR1 is LGHNA and CDR2 YNFKEQ. The CDR3 region is CASSQSGESSYNEQFF. The CDR3 region has the DNA TGTGCCAGCAGCCAGTCGGGGGAGAGCTCCTACAATGAGCAGTTCTTC.

This clone was found a few times. The CDR3: CSASAGVGQYF. The DNA of the CDR3 is TGCAGTGCTAGCGCGGGAGTGGGGCAGTACTTC. The chain uses TRBV20-1 and TRBJ2-7; 7 bases map to TRBD2. The germline V gene has CDR1 DFQATT and CDR2 SNEGSKA (reference sequence). The CDR3 length is 11 residues. J lost 9 bases, V lost 3 bases, and 5 bases had no gene match.

This chain uses TRBV7-9 with TRBJ1-3, with D possibly TRBD1 on 5 matching bases. The CDR3 consists of 15 residues. Germline lookup yields CDR1 SEHNR and CDR2 FQNEAQ (reference sequence). V gave up 5 bases and J gave up 4 bases, with 15 bases separating them. CDR3 in amino acids: CASSPEGAAGNTIYF. The CDR3 DNA is TGTGCCAGCAGCCCCGAAGGGGCAGCGGGAAACACCATATATTTT.

V usage is TRBV5-1 and J usage is TRBJ2-6; D is undetermined. The CDR3 loop spans 16 amino acids. Germline V gives CDR1 SGHRS, CDR2 YFSETQ. The ends were cut back, 0 bases at V and 0 bases at J, with 7 bases in the middle. The CDR3 reads CASSLGVVSGANVLTF. DNA for the CDR3: TGCGCCAGCAGCTTGGGCGTGGTCTCTGGGGCCAACGTCCTGACTTTC.

The V gene is TRBV6-5, the J gene TRBJ1-1, with a tentative D call TRBD1 (5 bases). V was clipped by 2 bases and J by 7 bases, with 11 bases between them. Germline-derived CDR1 and CDR2 are MNHEY and SVGAGI. The CDR3 is 13 residues long. CDR3 protein: CASSYGQGLEAFF. The CDR3 nucleotides read TGTGCCAGCAGTTACGGGCAGGGACTTGAAGCTTTCTTT.

The genes are TRBV11-2 and TRBJ2-7; 12 bases map to TRBD2. V lost 3 bases and J lost 11; bases outside the gene matches: 11. Germline CDR1 reads SGHAT; CDR2 reads FQNNGV. The CDR3 sequence is 15 residues long. The CDR3 region is CASSFELAGGYREYF. The CDR3 DNA reads as TGTGCCAGCAGCTTCGAACTAGCGGGGGGCTACCGCGAGTACTTC.

The chain uses TRBV12-5 and TRBJ1-1; D is uncertain. Germline V gene data show CDR1 as LGHNT and CDR2 as FRNRAP. The germline V and J ends were trimmed by 0 bases and 4 bases, with 15 bases remaining between them. The CDR3 sequence is 16 residues long. In DNA form, the CDR3 reads TGTGCTAGTGGTTTGGTGGCGAGTGGGCGAATCACTGAAGCTTTCTTT. This encodes CASGLVASGRITEAFF.

The table lists this clone with a few counts. The chain combines TRBV10-3 with TRBJ1-5; 8 bases are shared with TRBD1. Germline CDR1 ENHRY, CDR2 SYGVKD. The CDR3 extends over 14 amino acids. The junction had 5 bases not matched to a gene; V was cut back by 10 bases and J by 0 bases. The CDR3, as DNA: TGTGCCACCAGGGGACAGGTTAGCAATCAGCCCCAGCATTTT. It translates to CATRGQVSNQPQHF.

The chain's CDR3 is CASSLGTGEGDTEAFF. In nucleotides, the CDR3 is TGCGCCAGCAGCTTGGGGACAGGGGAGGGGGACACTGAAGCTTTCTTT. The rearrangement joins TRBV5-1 to TRBJ1-1, with 9 bases identical to TRBD1. V was pared by 0 bases and J by 3 bases, with 6 bases of the junction left unmatched. Germline CDR1 SGHRS, CDR2 YFSETQ. This CDR3 is built from 16 residues.

The rearrangement uses TRBV29-1 and TRBJ2-7; 9 bases align to TRBD1. The V and J ends lost 7 bases and 6 bases, in that order; junction bases with no gene match: 10. CDR3 length equals 13 residues. Germline lookup yields CDR1 SQVTM and CDR2 ANQGSEA. CDR3 region: CSAGGDRAGEQYF. The CDR3 DNA reads TGCAGCGCTGGAGGGGACAGGGCGGGCGAGCAGTACTTC.

In this sample, this clone turned up a few times. The chain uses TRBV7-2 and TRBJ2-7; TRBD2 matches at 10 bases. The CDR3 is 15 amino acids. Trimming cost V 2 bases and J 3 bases; bases outside gene matches: 4. CDR1 is SGHTA, CDR2 FQGNSA, per germline. The CDR3 region is CASSLTERGGYEQYF. The CDR3 DNA reads TGTGCCAGCAGCTTAACAGAGCGGGGGGGCTACGAGCAGTACTTC.

The chain recombines TRBV2 with TRBJ2-2; 11 nucleotides agree with TRBD2. V dropped 4 bases and J dropped 5; count of bases not matched to a gene: 6. Germline assignment: CDR1 SNHLY and CDR2 FYNNEI. The CDR3 consists of 16 residues. The CDR3 spells CASSAPSGGTTGELFF. CDR3 DNA sequence: TGTGCCAGCAGTGCCCCTAGCGGGGGGACGACCGGGGAGCTGTTTTTT. The complete variable domain, with remaining parts taken from reference TRBV2 and TRBJ2-2, reads EPEVTQTPSHQVTQMGQEVILRCVPISNHLYFYWYRQILGQKVEFLVSFYNNEISEKSEIFDDQFSVERPDGSNFTLKIRSTKLEDSAMYFCASSAPSGGTTGELFFGEGSRLTVL.

The chain recombines TRBV20-1 with TRBJ1-4; D is unclear. The CDR3 spans 11 residues. V was pared by 1 base and J by 8 bases, with 5 bases between. Germline V CDR1 and CDR2: DFQATT, SNEGSKA (reference sequence). CDR3 nucleotide sequence: TGCAGTGCTAGAGGCGAAGAAAAACTGTTTTTT. It translates to CSARGEEKLFF.